This T cell receptor (beta chain) was sequenced during a study of cytomegalovirus exposure and HLA in healthy donors. Overall study findings and caveats: Cytomegalovirus-associated status was assigned to approximately 160 TCR beta chains. Many donors carried some public TCRs, although rarity characterized most TCR sequences. A later analysis found first-cohort TCR clusters tended to co-occur in the 90 to 150 validation repertoires.

Remarks on this clone: What it binds is unknown.

Trimming removed 0 bases from V and 2 bases from J; junction bases left unmatched: 4. The germline V gene has CDR1 SGHDT and CDR2 YYEEEE. The CDR3 is made up of 15 amino acids. Method: immunoSEQ multiplex PCR; TCRdb's copy keeps in-frame clones and lacks some. The sample shows about 180,000 clones, around 85% of them seen only once. Donors came from a validation cohort of some 110 subjects, distinct from the first 666-subject cohort. V is TRBV5-6 and J is TRBJ2-7; 8 nucleotides align to TRBD1. The sample comprised PBMCs. This TCR was sampled from a man aged 18-30 years in good health and CMV-seropositive. The CDR3 nucleotides are TGTGCCAGCAGCTTGGCGGGACAGGCGGCCTACGAGCAGTACTTC. It yields the protein CASSLAGQAAYEQYF.